This entry describes one TCR beta chain. TCRdb analysed the 5' RACE reads with MiXCR anew, one entry per CDR3 protein. The repertoire holds approximately 680,000 distinct CDR3 sequences, with about 7% as singletons. The CDR3 is made up of 11 amino acids. Trimming shortened V by 6 bases and J by 10 bases, and 11 bases separated the two germline ends. Germline V gives CDR1 SGHRS, CDR2 YFSETQ. The data were obtained in a study of identical twins. The same specimen was also included in a second study, on yellow fever vaccine responses in identical twins.

The receptor was isolated from a woman aged 18-35 years in good health. The sequencing sample was made of PBMCs. This rearrangement joins TRBV5-1 to TRBJ2-1; no clear D. CDR3 protein: CASNGLVEQFF. The CDR3 DNA reads TGCGCCAGCAATGGCTTGGTGGAGCAGTTCTTC.